This T cell receptor (beta chain) is from a study of OX40 agonist ivuxolimab in advanced cancers. The overall study: Hepatocellular carcinoma, melanoma, renal cell or head and neck cancer affected the dose-escalation patients. Patients with prior anti-PD-1, anti-PD-L1 or anti-CTLA-4 therapy were eligible; 40% had some.

TCRdb's copy holds only in-frame clones and misses some; the assay was immunoSEQ multiplex PCR. The sample lists over 100,000 clones, 75% to 90% occurring once. The sample holds a few counts of this clone. The CDR3 covers 13 residues. Looked up from germline, CDR1 is GTSNPN and CDR2 is SVGIG (reference sequence). V dropped 2 bases and J dropped 2 bases, with 9 bases sitting between them. The specimen was CD4+ or CD8+ T cells sorted from blood, collected in a trial of the OX40 agonist ivuxolimab. The chain joins TRBV30 to TRBJ1-1; D possibly corresponds to TRBD1 (6 bases). The receptor was isolated from an adult with an advanced solid tumor such as melanoma, head and neck, liver or kidney cancer. The CDR3: CAWSRGVNTEAFF. CDR3 DNA: TGTGCCTGGAGTAGGGGGGTTAACACTGAAGCTTTCTTT.